The 6 T cell receptor beta chains listed next were all sequenced from one sample in a study of T-cell reconstitution after alpha-beta-depleted transplantation in children. The library targeted TCRbeta and was prepared with unique molecular identifiers. TCRdb processed the PCR reads anew with MiXCR; each CDR3 protein has one entry. Of about 490,000 distinct CDR3 sequences in the sample, 8% to 11% were seen once. The source material was PBMCs, sampled before TCRalphabeta/CD19-depleted stem cell transplant. Every receptor here comes from a child aged 2-15 years with inherited bone marrow failure, due to receive a stem cell transplant.

In this sample, this clonotype turned up many times. This chain links TRBV12-3 or TRBV12-4 with TRBJ2-1; 9 bases map to TRBD2. This CDR3 region has 16 residues. V shed 1 base and J 4 bases; nucleotides not matched to a gene: 5. The CDR3 loop reads CASSLVGLAGYNEQFF. As DNA, the CDR3 is TGTGCCAGCAGTTTAGTCGGGCTAGCGGGATACAATGAGCAGTTCTTC.

This clonotype was seen only a few times. The gene calls are TRBV12-3 or TRBV12-4 and TRBJ2-5; D is possibly TRBD1 or TRBD2 (5 bases each). Trimming left V 7 bases short and J 4 bases short, with 16 bases between. This CDR3 is 14 amino acids long. In DNA, the CDR3 is TGTGCCAGCACCGACCTAGGGACCCCAGAGACCCAGTACTTC. This gives the protein CASTDLGTPETQYF.

This clonotype was seen at least ten times. CDR3 region: CASREDKGSYEQYF. The CDR3 DNA reads as TGTGCCAGCAGAGAGGACAAGGGGAGCTACGAGCAGTACTTC. The gene calls are TRBV6-1 and TRBJ2-7, with D tentatively TRBD1 or TRBD2 (5 bases each). The ends were cut back, 6 bases at V and 3 bases at J, with 15 bases in the middle. The CDR3 length is 14 residues. CDR1 MNHNS and CDR2 SASEGT come from the germline V gene.

Turning to this clonotype: Since a much larger clone is just one base distant, this may be a read error. V usage is TRBV4-1 and J usage is TRBJ2-4; the D gene is possibly TRBD1 (5 bases). Germline V CDR1 and CDR2: MGHRA, YSYEKL. The CDR3 spans 14 residues. The CDR3, as DNA: TGCGCCAGCAGCCAGTTCGCAGGGCAAAACATTCAGTGCTTC. This sequence encodes CASSQFAGQNIQCF.

The J gene is TRBJ2-7, the V gene TRBV5-4; 10 positions agree with TRBD1. CDR3 length: 14 amino acids. Trimming took 4 bases from V and 3 from J; bases not matched to a gene: 4. CDR1 SGHNT and CDR2 YYREEE come from the germline V gene (reference sequence). CDR3: CASSRQGALYEQYF. In DNA form, the CDR3 reads TGTGCCAGCAGCCGACAGGGGGCGCTCTACGAGCAGTACTTC. Supplemented by reference TRBV5-4 and TRBJ2-7, the full variable domain reads ETGVTQSPTHLIKTRGQQVTLRCSSQSGHNTVSWYQQALGQGPQFIFQYYREEENGRGNFPPRFSGLQFPNYSSELNVNALELDDSALYLCASSRQGALYEQYFGPGTRLTVT.

Comment on this clonotype: Just one base apart from a much larger clone, this may be a read error. The chain is built from TRBV29-1 and TRBJ2-7; D possibly matches TRBD1 or TRBD2 (5 bases each). Germline lookup yields CDR1 SQVTM and CDR2 ANQGSEA. This CDR3 has 13 residues. Trimming pared 7 bases from V and 6 bases from J, leaving 19 bases between. This chain's CDR3 is CSAGTGMSAEQYF. The CDR3, as DNA: TGCAGCGCTGGGACGGGGATGAGCGCCGAGCAGTACTTC.